This T cell receptor (beta chain) was sequenced during a study of T-cell memory formation after mild COVID-19. The study's findings and limits: Pre-infection memory contained some responding clones, which suggested that cross-reactive memory had joined.

This clonotype was found a few times. Its antigen is unidentified. V gave up 0 bases and J gave up 2 bases, with 6 bases separating them. The CDR3 has 13 amino acids. Germline CDR1 SGHRS, CDR2 YFSETQ. In TCRdb, the 5' RACE reads were re-called with MiXCR into one record per CDR3 protein. The sample contains about 110,000 distinct CDR3 sequences, roughly a sixth of which appear only once. The receptor was derived from a man younger than 35 who had mild COVID-19 (a few samples of this study predate the infection). Cell type and time point are not known. This chain connects TRBV5-1 to TRBJ2-7; D not resolved. Sequencing input: PBMCs or a T cell subset sorted from them (not recorded which). The CDR3 loop reads CASSLAPTYEQYF. The DNA of the CDR3 is TGCGCCAGCAGCTTGGCGCCGACCTACGAGCAGTACTTC.